The entry below gives a single TCR beta chain sequence along with its context. These data come from a study of blood T cell repertoires in COVID-19. The overall study: PBMCs, B-cell-depleted T cells, or T cells provided the cDNA or gDNA that made up the material.

Germline V lookup: CDR1 PRHDT, CDR2 FYEKMQ (reference sequence). V lost 5 bases and J 6 bases, leaving 13 bases between the germline ends. The CDR3 runs to 14 residues. In assigning cohorts, the study relied on participant-reported clinical history. In the study's own analysis: Estimation of nucleated cell counts relied on the amplification of reference gene primers. The repertoire was sequenced with immunoSEQ multiplex PCR; TCRdb's copy has only in-frame clones and lacks some. V and J calls and clone size are those listed in that table; D and trimming were worked out from the DNA. The profile shows a few hundred thousand clones, 80% to 90% of them singletons.

The chain uses TRBV13 and TRBJ2-2; maybe TRBD1 (6 bases). Material for sequencing was PBMCs or T cells enriched from blood (not recorded which). This sequence originates from a man aged 18 to 30 who had recovered from COVID-19. CDR3 amino acids: CASSVQGRAGELFF. CDR3 nucleotide sequence: TGTGCCAGCAGCGTACAGGGTCGGGCCGGGGAGCTGTTTTTT.